The clone carrying this T cell receptor (beta chain) has a count of ten or more. Its specificity is not known. TCRdb recomputed clones from the PCR reads via MiXCR. The table has roughly 59,000 clones, roughly 16% seen once. The entry originates in a study of metastatic and nonmetastatic thyroid tumors. Findings and caveats of the study: When malignant thyroid tumors were compared with benign nodules, TCR beta diversity was reportedly significantly higher in the malignant tumors. This held in both blood and tumor samples.

Until they underwent thyroid surgery, no patient had received any treatment. V was clipped by 5 bases and J by 13 bases; unmatched bases: 6. CDR1 and CDR2 from the germline V gene are SGHDN and FVKESK. The CDR3 loop spans 12 amino acids. Source material: blood. The clonotype was recovered from a male donor with papillary thyroid cancer or a benign thyroid nodule (not recorded which). Some clones in this sample may be carry-over from other donors' samples. The J gene is TRBJ2-3, the V gene TRBV14, with 10 bases identical to TRBD2. The DNA of the CDR3 is TGTGCCAGCAGCGCTACTAGCGGGAATAAGTATTTT. Encoded protein: CASSATSGNKYF.